These T cell receptor beta chains were read from a single sample in a study of blood T cell repertoires in COVID-19. Libraries were prepared by immunoSEQ multiplex PCR; TCRdb keeps only in-frame clonotypes and omits some of them. The sample includes about 160,000 clones, 90% to 95% of them seen just once. Source material: peripheral blood. These receptors all come from a woman in her forties or fifties with acute or convalescent COVID-19. Each CDR3 is given with its conserved first and last residue. Fields, in order: J gene, D gene, V gene, clone size, CDR3 protein, CDR3 DNA. The D gene is left open where the match is weak. Rows may omit the clone size; those that give it use once, few, many or a size class.

j_gene: TRBJ1-2; d_gene: TRBD1; v_gene: TRBV12-3/TRBV12-4; abundance: .; CDR3aa: CASARTGDGYTF; CDR3nt: TGTGCCAGCGCCCGGACAGGGGATGGCTACACCTTC
j_gene: TRBJ1-1; d_gene: TRBD1; v_gene: TRBV12-5; abundance: .; CDR3aa: CASGGGDRDRSEAFF; CDR3nt: TGTGCTAGTGGTGGAGGTGACAGGGACAGGTCTGAAGCTTTCTTT
j_gene: TRBJ1-1; d_gene: .; v_gene: TRBV12-3/TRBV12-4; abundance: .; CDR3aa: CASSLERNTEAFF; CDR3nt: TGTGCCAGCAGTTTGGAGAGGAACACTGAAGCTTTCTTT
j_gene: TRBJ1-2; d_gene: TRBD1; v_gene: TRBV3-1/TRBV3-2; abundance: .; CDR3aa: CASSQTGGGGYTF; CDR3nt: TGTGCCAGCAGCCAGACAGGGGGTGGTGGCTACACCTTC
j_gene: TRBJ2-3; d_gene: TRBD2; v_gene: TRBV28; abundance: .; CDR3aa: CASSLPVSGRYTDTQYF; CDR3nt: TGTGCCAGCAGTTTACCTGTTAGCGGGAGATACACAGATACGCAGTATTTT
j_gene: TRBJ1-4; d_gene: .; v_gene: TRBV21-1; abundance: .; CDR3aa: CASSKVQDRQGEKLFF; CDR3nt: TGTGCCAGCAGCAAAGTACAGGACAGGCAGGGGGAAAAACTGTTTTTT
j_gene: TRBJ1-2; d_gene: .; v_gene: TRBV6-1; abundance: once; CDR3aa: CASSEIPGNYGYTF; CDR3nt: TGTGCCAGCAGTGAAATTCCGGGAAACTATGGCTACACCTTC
j_gene: TRBJ2-3; d_gene: .; v_gene: TRBV6-6; abundance: .; CDR3aa: CASSYGWGRGDTQYF; CDR3nt: TGTGCCAGCAGTTACGGCTGGGGGCGAGGGGATACGCAGTATTTT
j_gene: TRBJ1-4; d_gene: .; v_gene: TRBV6-5; abundance: .; CDR3aa: CASSRAFNEKLFF; CDR3nt: TGTGCCAGCAGTCGAGCCTTTAATGAAAAACTGTTTTTT
j_gene: TRBJ2-5; d_gene: .; v_gene: TRBV27; abundance: .; CDR3aa: CASSLRGQETQYF; CDR3nt: TGTGCCAGCAGTTTACGGGGCCAAGAGACCCAGTACTTC
j_gene: TRBJ1-2; d_gene: .; v_gene: TRBV6-1; abundance: .; CDR3aa: CASSEVRGMYGYTF; CDR3nt: TGTGCCAGCAGTGAAGTGAGGGGGATGTATGGCTACACCTTC
j_gene: TRBJ1-1; d_gene: .; v_gene: TRBV6-5; abundance: .; CDR3aa: CASGRGGAGTEAFF; CDR3nt: TGTGCCAGCGGAAGGGGGGGCGCGGGCACTGAAGCTTTCTTT
j_gene: TRBJ2-5; d_gene: TRBD2; v_gene: TRBV28; abundance: .; CDR3aa: CASSTGTSFLETQYF; CDR3nt: TGTGCCAGCAGCACTGGGACTAGTTTTTTAGAGACCCAGTACTTC
j_gene: TRBJ1-1; d_gene: .; v_gene: TRBV5-1; abundance: .; CDR3aa: CASSLDGTRYTEAFF; CDR3nt: TGCGCCAGCAGCTTGGACGGGACACGATACACTGAAGCTTTCTTT
j_gene: TRBJ1-5; d_gene: TRBD1; v_gene: TRBV12-5; abundance: .; CDR3aa: CASGFEDRGKWPQHF; CDR3nt: TGTGCTAGTGGTTTTGAAGACAGGGGGAAATGGCCCCAGCATTTT
j_gene: TRBJ1-5; d_gene: .; v_gene: TRBV21-1; abundance: .; CDR3aa: CASSKEGHSNQPQHF; CDR3nt: TGTGCCAGCAGCAAAGAGGGACATAGCAATCAGCCCCAGCATTTT
j_gene: TRBJ2-1; d_gene: TRBD2; v_gene: TRBV9; abundance: .; CDR3aa: CASSVQGLAGAGEQFF; CDR3nt: TGTGCCAGCAGCGTTCAGGGACTAGCGGGAGCGGGGGAGCAGTTCTTC
j_gene: TRBJ2-7; d_gene: .; v_gene: TRBV15; abundance: .; CDR3aa: CATSRDLPYEQYF; CDR3nt: TGTGCCACCAGCAGAGATCTTCCCTACGAGCAGTACTTC
j_gene: TRBJ2-4; d_gene: TRBD2; v_gene: TRBV11-2; abundance: .; CDR3aa: CASSSPSGRANIQYF; CDR3nt: TGTGCCAGCAGCTCTCCTAGCGGGAGGGCAAACATTCAGTACTTC
j_gene: TRBJ2-1; d_gene: TRBD2; v_gene: TRBV3-1/TRBV3-2; abundance: .; CDR3aa: CATETGLAGVNEQFF; CDR3nt: TGTGCCACTGAGACGGGACTAGCGGGAGTCAATGAGCAGTTCTTC
j_gene: TRBJ2-1; d_gene: TRBD1; v_gene: TRBV6-1; abundance: .; CDR3aa: CASSEARGQGPYNEQFF; CDR3nt: TGTGCCAGCAGTGAAGCGCGGGGACAGGGACCCTACAATGAGCAGTTCTTC
j_gene: TRBJ2-1; d_gene: TRBD2; v_gene: TRBV27; abundance: .; CDR3aa: CASTPSSGTSVDNEQFF; CDR3nt: TGTGCCAGCACGCCTTCCTCCGGGACTAGCGTGGACAATGAGCAGTTCTTC
j_gene: TRBJ1-5; d_gene: TRBD1; v_gene: TRBV28; abundance: .; CDR3aa: CASSPGQGAQPQHF; CDR3nt: TGTGCCAGCAGCCCGGGACAGGGGGCACAGCCCCAGCATTTT
j_gene: TRBJ1-4; d_gene: TRBD1; v_gene: TRBV6-6; abundance: few; CDR3aa: CASRLQGAGTNEKLFF; CDR3nt: TGTGCCAGCAGACTACAGGGGGCGGGAACTAATGAAAAACTGTTTTTT
j_gene: TRBJ1-2; d_gene: TRBD1; v_gene: TRBV28; abundance: .; CDR3aa: CASSLGQAEIYGYTF; CDR3nt: TGTGCCAGCAGTTTAGGACAGGCCGAAATATATGGCTACACCTTC
j_gene: TRBJ1-1; d_gene: .; v_gene: TRBV5-6; abundance: .; CDR3aa: CASSLGLGIQGAFF; CDR3nt: TGTGCCAGCAGCTTAGGATTGGGAATTCAGGGTGCTTTCTTT
j_gene: TRBJ2-1; d_gene: .; v_gene: TRBV27; abundance: .; CDR3aa: CASSLYSGVLDSEQFF; CDR3nt: TGTGCCAGCAGTTTATATTCGGGAGTACTGGATAGTGAGCAGTTCTTC
j_gene: TRBJ1-5; d_gene: .; v_gene: TRBV5-1; abundance: .; CDR3aa: CASSLVGSPGQPQHF; CDR3nt: TGCGCCAGCAGCTTGGTAGGATCCCCGGGGCAGCCCCAGCATTTT